What follows is one T cell receptor beta chain and its context. Its antigen is unidentified. These data come from a study of cytomegalovirus exposure and HLA in healthy donors. Whole-study findings and limits: Reportedly, fewer N-insertions than the approximately 700-donor mean appeared in an Asian-associated ancestry cluster in a later analysis. Most TCR sequences were seen very rarely across donors, but some public TCRs occurred in many. The study listed around 150 cytomegalovirus-associated TCR beta chains.

Researchers ran the PCR with 60 Vbeta and 13 Jbeta primers. Profiling relied on immunoSEQ multiplex PCR, and the TCRdb table lists in-frame clones only, not all of them. Of 150,000 to 200,000 clones in the sample, 82% are singletons; the top ten hold around 0.1%. The germline gives CDR1 LGHNA, CDR2 YSLEER. The CDR3 has 14 residues. Trimming at V came to 0 bases and at J to 3 bases, leaving 1 base not matched to a gene. This clonotype originated in a boy between 2 and 15 years old in good health and CMV-seronegative. Sequencing was performed on PBMCs. The V call is TRBV4-3, the J call TRBJ1-2; TRBD1 matches 7 bases. The CDR3 here is CASSQETGHYGYTF. CDR3 nucleotides: TGCGCCAGCAGCCAAGAGACAGGGCACTATGGCTACACCTTC.